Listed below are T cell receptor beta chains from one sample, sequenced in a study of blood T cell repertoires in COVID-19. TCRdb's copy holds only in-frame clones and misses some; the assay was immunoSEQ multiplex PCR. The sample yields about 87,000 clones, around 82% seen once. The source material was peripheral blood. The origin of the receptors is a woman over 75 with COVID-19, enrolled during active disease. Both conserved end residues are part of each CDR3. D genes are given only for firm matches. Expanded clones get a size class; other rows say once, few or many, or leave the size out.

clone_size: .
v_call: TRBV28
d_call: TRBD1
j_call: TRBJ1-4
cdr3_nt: TGTGCCAGCCGCATCCCCGGGACAGGGGTTAAGTTTTTT
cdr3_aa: CASRIPGTGVKFF

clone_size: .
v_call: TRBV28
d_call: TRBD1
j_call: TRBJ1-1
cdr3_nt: TGTGCCATCACAGGGGGCGCACGTACTGAAGCTTTCTTT
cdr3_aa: CAITGGARTEAFF

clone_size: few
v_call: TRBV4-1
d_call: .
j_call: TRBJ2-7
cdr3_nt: TGCGCCAGCAGCCAAGGCGGGGCCCGATCCTACGAGCAGTACTTC
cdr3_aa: CASSQGGARSYEQYF

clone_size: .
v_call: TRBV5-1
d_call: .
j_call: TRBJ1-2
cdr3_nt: TGCGCCAGCAGCTTGGCCGGAGATGGCTACACCTTC
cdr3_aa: CASSLAGDGYTF

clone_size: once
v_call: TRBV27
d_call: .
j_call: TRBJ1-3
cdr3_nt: TGTGCCAGCAGTCGTGCAGGGTCTGGAAACACCATATATTTT
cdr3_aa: CASSRAGSGNTIYF

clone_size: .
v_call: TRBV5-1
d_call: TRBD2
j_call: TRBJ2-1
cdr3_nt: TGCGCCAGCAGCCGCCCGAGGGCTAGCGGGATATACAATGAGCAGTTCTTC
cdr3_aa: CASSRPRASGIYNEQFF

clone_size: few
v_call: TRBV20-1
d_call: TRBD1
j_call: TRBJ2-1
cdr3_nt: TGCAGTGCTAGGACGACAGGGGAGCAGTTCTTC
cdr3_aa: CSARTTGEQFF

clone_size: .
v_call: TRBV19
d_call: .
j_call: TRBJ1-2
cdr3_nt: TGTGCCAGTAGCGCAGGCTACTATGGCTACACCTTC
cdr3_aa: CASSAGYYGYTF

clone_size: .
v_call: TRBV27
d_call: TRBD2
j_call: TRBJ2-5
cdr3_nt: TGTGCCAGCAGTTTATCGGCGGGAGTACGAGAGACCCAGTACTTC
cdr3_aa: CASSLSAGVRETQYF

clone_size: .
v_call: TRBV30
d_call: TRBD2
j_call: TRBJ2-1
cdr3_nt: TGTGCCTGGAGTAGGATAGCGGGAGGGTACAATGAGCAGTTCTTC
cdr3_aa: CAWSRIAGGYNEQFF

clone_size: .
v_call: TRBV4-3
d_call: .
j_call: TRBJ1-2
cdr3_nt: TGCGCCAGCAGCCAAGAAGCGGGGTCTGGCTACACCTTC
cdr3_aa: CASSQEAGSGYTF

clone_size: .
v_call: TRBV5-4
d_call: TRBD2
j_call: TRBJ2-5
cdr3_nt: TGTGCCAGCAGCTCCGGGACTAGCGGGGGCCGAGAGACCCAGTACTTC
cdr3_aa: CASSSGTSGGRETQYF

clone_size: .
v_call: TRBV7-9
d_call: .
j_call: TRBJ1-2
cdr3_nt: TGTGCCAGCAGCGGCGGGGACTATGGCTACACCTTC
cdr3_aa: CASSGGDYGYTF

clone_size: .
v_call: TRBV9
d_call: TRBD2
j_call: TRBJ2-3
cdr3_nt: TGTGCCAGCAGCGGATTTTCGGGACTAGGGGCAGATACGCAGTATTTT
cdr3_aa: CASSGFSGLGADTQYF

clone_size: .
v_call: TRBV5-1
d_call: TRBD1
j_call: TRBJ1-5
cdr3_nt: TGCGCCAGCAGCTTGGGGGACAGGGCCGATCAGCCCCAGCATTTT
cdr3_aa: CASSLGDRADQPQHF

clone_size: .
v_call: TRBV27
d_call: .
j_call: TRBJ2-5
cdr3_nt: TGTGCCAGCAGCGGGGGGCCCGGGGGGTCGTTGACCCAGTACTTC
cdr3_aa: CASSGGPGGSLTQYF

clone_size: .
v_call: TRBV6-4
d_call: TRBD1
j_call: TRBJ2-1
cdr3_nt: TGTGCCAGCAGTGTTCAGGGGGCCTTCCTCAATGAGCAGTTCTTC
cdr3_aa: CASSVQGAFLNEQFF

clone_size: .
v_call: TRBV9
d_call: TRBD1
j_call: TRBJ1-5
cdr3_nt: TGTGCCAGCAGTCCGACAGGGGGAGACAATCAGCCCCAGCATTTT
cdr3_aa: CASSPTGGDNQPQHF

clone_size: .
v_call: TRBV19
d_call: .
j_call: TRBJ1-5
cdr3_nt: TGTGCCAGTAGAACAGGGAAGAATCAGCCCCAGCATTTT
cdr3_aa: CASRTGKNQPQHF